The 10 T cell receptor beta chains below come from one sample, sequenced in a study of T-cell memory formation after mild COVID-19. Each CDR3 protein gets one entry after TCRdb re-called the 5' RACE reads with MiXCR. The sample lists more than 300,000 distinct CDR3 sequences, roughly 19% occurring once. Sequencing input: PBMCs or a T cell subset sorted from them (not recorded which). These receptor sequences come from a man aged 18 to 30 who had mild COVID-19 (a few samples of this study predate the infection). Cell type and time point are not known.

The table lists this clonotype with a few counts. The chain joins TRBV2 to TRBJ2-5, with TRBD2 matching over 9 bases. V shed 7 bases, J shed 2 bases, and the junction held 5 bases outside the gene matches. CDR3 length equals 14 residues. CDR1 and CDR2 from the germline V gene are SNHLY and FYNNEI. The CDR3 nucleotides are TGTGCCAGCACCGCGACTAGCGGACAAGAGACCCAGTACTTC. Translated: CASTATSGQETQYF. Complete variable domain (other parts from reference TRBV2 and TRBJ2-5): EPEVTQTPSHQVTQMGQEVILRCVPISNHLYFYWYRQILGQKVEFLVSFYNNEISEKSEIFDDQFSVERPDGSNFTLKIRSTKLEDSAMYFCASTATSGQETQYFGPGTRLLVL.

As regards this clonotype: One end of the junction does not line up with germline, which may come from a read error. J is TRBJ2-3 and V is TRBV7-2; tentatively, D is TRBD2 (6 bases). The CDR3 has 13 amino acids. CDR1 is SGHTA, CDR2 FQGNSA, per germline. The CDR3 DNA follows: TGTGCCAGCAACTTAGCGGTACCAGATACGCAGTATTTT. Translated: CASNLAVPDTQYF.

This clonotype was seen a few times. The CDR3 protein is CASSQLVAGETQYF. The CDR3 DNA reads as TGTGCCAGCAGCCAACTGGTCGCCGGAGAGACCCAGTACTTC. The chain recombines TRBV3-1 with TRBJ2-5; D ambiguous. V was pared by 2 bases and J by 4 bases, with 11 bases between. Germline assignment: CDR1 LGHDT and CDR2 YNNKEL (reference sequence). The CDR3 sequence is 14 residues long.

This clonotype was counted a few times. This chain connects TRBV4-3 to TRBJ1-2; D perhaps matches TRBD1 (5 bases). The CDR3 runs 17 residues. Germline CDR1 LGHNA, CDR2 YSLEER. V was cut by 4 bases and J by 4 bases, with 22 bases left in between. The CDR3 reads CASSRAGAPRVRYGYTF. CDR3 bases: TGCGCCAGCAGCCGGGCGGGCGCTCCCAGGGTCCGCTATGGCTACACCTTC.

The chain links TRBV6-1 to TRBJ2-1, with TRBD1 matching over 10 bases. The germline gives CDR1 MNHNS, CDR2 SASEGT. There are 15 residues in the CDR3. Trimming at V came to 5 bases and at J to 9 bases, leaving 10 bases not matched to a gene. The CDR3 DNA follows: TGTGCCAGCAGTAAAACGGGACAGGGGCTCGTTGAGCAGTTCTTC. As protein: CASSKTGQGLVEQFF.

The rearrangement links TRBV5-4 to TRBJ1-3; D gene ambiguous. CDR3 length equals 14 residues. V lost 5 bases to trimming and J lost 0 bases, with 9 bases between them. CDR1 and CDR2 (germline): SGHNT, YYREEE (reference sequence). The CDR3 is CASSKGPSGNTIYF. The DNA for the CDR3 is TGTGCCAGCAGTAAGGGCCCCTCTGGAAACACCATATATTTT.

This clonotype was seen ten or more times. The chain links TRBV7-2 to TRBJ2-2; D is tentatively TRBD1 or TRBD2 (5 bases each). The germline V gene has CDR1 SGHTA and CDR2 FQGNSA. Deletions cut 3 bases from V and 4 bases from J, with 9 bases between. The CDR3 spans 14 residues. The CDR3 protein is CASSLSGGTGELFF. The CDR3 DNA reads TGTGCCAGCAGCTTGAGTGGGGGCACCGGGGAGCTGTTTTTT. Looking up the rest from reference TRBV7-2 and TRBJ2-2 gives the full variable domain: GAGVSQSPSNKVTEKGKDVELRCDPISGHTALYWYRQSLGQGLEFLIYFQGNSAPDKSGLPSDRFSAERTGGSVSTLTIQRTQQEDSAVYLCASSLSGGTGELFFGEGSRLTVL.

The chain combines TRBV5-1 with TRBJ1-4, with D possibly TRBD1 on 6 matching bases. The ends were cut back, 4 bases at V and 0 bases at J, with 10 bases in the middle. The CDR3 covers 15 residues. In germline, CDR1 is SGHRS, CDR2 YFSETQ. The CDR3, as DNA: TGCGCCAGCAGCATCTCAGGGGCAACTAATGAAAAACTGTTTTTT. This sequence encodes CASSISGATNEKLFF.

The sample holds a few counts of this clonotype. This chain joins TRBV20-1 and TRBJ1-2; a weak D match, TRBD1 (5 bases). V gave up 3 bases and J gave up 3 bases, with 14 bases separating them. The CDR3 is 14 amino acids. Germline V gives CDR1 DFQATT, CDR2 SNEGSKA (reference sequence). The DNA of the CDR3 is TGCAGTGCTAGGACGCAGGGAAGGGACTATGGCTACACCTTC. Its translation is CSARTQGRDYGYTF.

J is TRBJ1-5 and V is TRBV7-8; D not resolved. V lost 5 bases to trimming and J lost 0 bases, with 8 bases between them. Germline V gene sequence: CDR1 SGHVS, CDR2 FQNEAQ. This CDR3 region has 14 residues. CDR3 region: CASSTAYSNQPQHF. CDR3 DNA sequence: TGTGCCAGCAGCACAGCATATAGCAATCAGCCCCAGCATTTT.